This passage covers 9 T cell receptor beta chains from one sample sequenced in a study of shared clonotypes between healthy human individuals. The assay was immunoSEQ multiplex PCR, and TCRdb's table has in-frame clones only and misses some. The sample carries 2.3 million or so clones, 85% to 95% recorded once. The specimen sequenced was naive CD4+ T cells from PBMCs. Subset of the sample: CD45RA+ positively selected. These receptors all stem from a young man in good health. Some clones in this sample may be carry-over from other donors' samples.

The chain links TRBV18 to TRBJ1-1; the D is unclear. Germline V lookup: CDR1 KGHSH, CDR2 LQKENI. CDR3 size: 12 residues. Trimming cost V 6 bases and J 2 bases, with 7 bases left between them. CDR3 region: CASSWSNTEAFF. As DNA, the CDR3 is TGTGCCAGCTCCTGGAGTAACACTGAAGCTTTCTTT.

The V and J genes are TRBV28 and TRBJ1-1; 7 bases match TRBD1. The length of the CDR3 is 14 residues. The V and J ends lost 4 bases and 4 bases, in that order; junction bases with no gene match: 6. Germline V CDR1 and CDR2: MDHEN, SYDVKM. The CDR3: CASSSHGTATEAFF. The CDR3 DNA sequence: TGTGCCAGCAGTTCACACGGGACAGCCACTGAAGCTTTCTTT.

The chain joins TRBV28 to TRBJ2-7; tentatively, D is TRBD1 or TRBD2 (5 bases each). The CDR3 is 17 amino acids. The V gene lost 8 bases and the J gene lost 1 base, with 24 bases spanning the gap. Germline V lookup: CDR1 MDHEN, CDR2 SYDVKM. The chain's CDR3 is CASAPLKGRGKSYEQYF. DNA of the CDR3: TGTGCCAGCGCCCCCCTTAAGGGCCGGGGCAAATCCTACGAGCAGTACTTC.

This clone was seen only once. V gene TRBV6-5 combines with J gene TRBJ2-7, with TRBD1 identical over 8 bases. Germline trimming cut 6 bases from V and 3 bases from J; bases unmatched to any gene: 4. The germline CDR1 and CDR2 sequences are MNHEY and SVGAGI. CDR3 length equals 13 residues. Written as DNA, the CDR3 is TGTGCCAGCAGCGGACAGGGATTCTACGAGCAGTACTTC. Encoded protein: CASSGQGFYEQYF.

This chain joins TRBV2 and TRBJ1-5, with D perhaps TRBD1 (5 bases). V lost 11 bases to trimming and J lost 5 bases, with 13 bases between them. This CDR3 spans 12 amino acids. The germline gives CDR1 SNHLY, CDR2 FYNNEI. The CDR3 loop reads CACGGEDQPQHF. CDR3 nucleotides: TGTGCCTGCGGGGGGGAGGATCAGCCCCAGCATTTT.

The rearrangement uses TRBV11-1 and TRBJ2-1, with 7 bases matching TRBD2. The germline V gene has CDR1 SGHAT and CDR2 FQDESV (reference sequence). The V segment lost 5 bases and the J segment 3 bases; nucleotides outside the gene matches: 7. This CDR3 contains 15 residues. Written as DNA, the CDR3 is TGTGCCAGCAGCCGTAAGCGGGGTATCTACAATGAGCAGTTCTTC. Amino acids: CASSRKRGIYNEQFF.

V usage is TRBV29-1 and J usage is TRBJ2-2, with TRBD2 identical over 7 bases. Trimming removed 6 bases from V and 4 bases from J; junction bases left unmatched: 11. The CDR3 spans 15 residues. Germline CDR1 is SQVTM and CDR2 is ANQGSEA. The CDR3 DNA reads TGCAGCGTGCCCGGGAGGCATGCCTCCACCGGGGAGCTGTTTTTT. Protein product: CSVPGRHASTGELFF.

V usage is TRBV5-1 and J usage is TRBJ2-7; D call uncertain. Germline CDR1 reads SGHRS; CDR2 reads YFSETQ. The CDR3 length is 15 residues. Trimming removed 0 bases at V and 2 bases at J, with 12 bases between. In DNA, the CDR3 is TGCGCCAGCAGCTTGGCCGTTCAGGCGACCTACGAGCAGTACTTC. This gives the protein CASSLAVQATYEQYF.

The V gene is TRBV5-4, the J gene TRBJ2-1; 8 bases map to TRBD2. The germline V gene has CDR1 SGHNT and CDR2 YYREEE (reference sequence). The V and J ends lost 0 bases and 3 bases, in that order; junction bases with no gene match: 5. The CDR3 is made up of 16 amino acids. The CDR3 DNA follows: TGTGCCAGCAGCTTGGTTACTAGCGGAGACTACAATGAGCAGTTCTTC. This sequence encodes CASSLVTSGDYNEQFF.